A single sample gave rise to the 21 T cell receptor beta chains below, sequenced in a study of shared clonotypes between healthy human individuals. The data were produced by immunoSEQ multiplex PCR, yet TCRdb's version contains in-frame clones alone and is incomplete. The table records approximately 2.1 million clones, more than 85% of them present only once. Sample: naive CD4+ T cells from PBMCs. The subset denotes: CD45RA+ positively selected. All receptors come from a man younger than 35 in good health. Some clones in this sample may be carry-over from other donors' samples.

CDR3 nucleotides: TGTGCCAGCAGCCACGGGACACTACCGTACCAAGAGACCCAGTACTTC. Its translation is CASSHGTLPYQETQYF. This chain links TRBV5-5 with TRBJ2-5; possibly TRBD1 for D (6 bases). Germline V gives CDR1 SGHKS, CDR2 YYEKEE (reference sequence). V was cut by 4 bases and J by 0 bases, with 16 bases left in between. CDR3 length: 16 amino acids.

This clone was found once. The sample has other DNA sequences that encode this CDR3 too. J is TRBJ1-1 and V is TRBV18; no reliable D call. Germline V CDR1 and CDR2: KGHSH, LQKENI. The CDR3 sequence is 13 residues long. V gave up 4 bases and J gave up 0 bases, with 6 bases separating them. CDR3: CASSLAVNTEAFF. The CDR3 DNA sequence: TGTGCCAGCTCACTGGCGGTGAACACTGAAGCTTTCTTT. Full variable domain (remainder filled in from reference TRBV18 and TRBJ1-1): NAGVMQNPRHLVRRRGQEARLRCSPMKGHSHVYWYRQLPEEGLKFMVYLQKENIIDESGMPKERFSAEFPKEGPSILRIQQVVRGDSAAYFCASSLAVNTEAFFGQGTRLTVV.

Remarks on this clone: Different DNA sequences within this sample yield the same CDR3. The chain recombines TRBV2 with TRBJ1-4; 9 bases line up with TRBD1. Germline CDR1 reads SNHLY; CDR2 reads FYNNEI. This CDR3 comprises 15 residues. Germline trimming cut 5 bases from V and 5 bases from J; bases unmatched to any gene: 6. CDR3 DNA: TGTGCCAGCAGTTTACAGGGGGCGCCGAATGAAAAACTGTTTTTT. Protein sequence: CASSLQGAPNEKLFF.

The V gene is TRBV16, the J gene TRBJ1-1; TRBD1 might be the D (5 bases). V dropped 4 bases and J dropped 10 bases, with 13 bases sitting between them. CDR3 length equals 12 residues. Germline assignment: CDR1 KGHSY and CDR2 FQNENV. As DNA, the CDR3 is TGTGCCAGCAGCCCCTTTACTGGGGGAGCTTTCTTT. It codes for CASSPFTGGAFF.

The rearrangement links TRBV28 to TRBJ2-3; no clear D. The CDR3 runs 16 residues. The V end lost 4 bases, the J end lost 0 bases, and 14 bases lay between the germline ends. Germline V lookup: CDR1 MDHEN, CDR2 SYDVKM. The CDR3 nucleotides read TGTGCCAGCAGTTCACAGAAATTTTATAGCACAGATACGCAGTATTTT. Translated: CASSSQKFYSTDTQYF. The whole variable domain, remainder taken from reference TRBV28 and TRBJ2-3, is DVKVTQSSRYLVKRTGEKVFLECVQDMDHENMFWYRQDPGLGLRLIYFSYDVKMKEKGDIPEGYSVSREKKERFSLILESASTNQTSMYLCASSSQKFYSTDTQYFGPGTRLTVL.

Notes on this clone: Other nucleotide sequences in the sample specify the same CDR3. The CDR3 DNA is TGTGCCAGCAGTGAGAACAGCCCCGAGCAGTACTTC. Protein sequence: CASSENSPEQYF. This sequence joins TRBV2 and TRBJ2-7; no clear D gene. The germline CDR1 and CDR2 sequences are SNHLY and FYNNEI. Trimming shortened V by 3 bases and J by 6 bases, and 9 bases separated the two germline ends. There are 12 residues in the CDR3.

DNA of the CDR3: TGTGCCAGCAGCCGGGCCGCGAGCTCCTACAATGAGCAGTTCTTC. Its protein product is CASSRAASSYNEQFF. The rearrangement links TRBV7-2 to TRBJ2-1; no firm D call. The V end was cut by 5 bases, the J end by 0 bases, with 11 bases between. The CDR3 runs 15 residues. From germline, CDR1 is SGHTA and CDR2 FQGNSA.

This clone has a single count. This chain joins TRBV30 and TRBJ1-3, with a tentative D call TRBD1 (6 bases). From germline, CDR1 is GTSNPN and CDR2 SVGIG (reference sequence). CDR3 size: 15 residues. The V end was cut by 3 bases, the J end by 1 base, with 13 bases between. The CDR3: CAWSRQATSGNTIYF. In DNA form, the CDR3 reads TGTGCCTGGAGCCGACAGGCAACTTCTGGAAACACCATATATTTT.

The chain uses TRBV29-1 and TRBJ2-5, with D tentatively TRBD1 or TRBD2 (5 bases each). The DNA end lines up better with TRBJ2-7; the J call may be wrong. The CDR3 contains 18 residues. CDR1 is SQVTM and CDR2 is ANQGSEA in the germline V gene. The CDR3 DNA reads TGCAGCGCTGTTACCCCAGGGAGCCCAAAAAGGAGCTCCTACGAGCAGTACTTC. Translating it yields CSAVTPGSPKRSSYEQYF.

The rearrangement uses TRBV5-4 and TRBJ1-2; D not certain. The V end was cut by 0 bases, the J end by 2 bases, with 17 bases between. The CDR3 is 17 amino acids. The germline gives CDR1 SGHNT, CDR2 YYREEE (reference sequence). The DNA for the CDR3 is TGTGCCAGCAGCTTGGTTGGGTCCCCGCGGGGAAACTATGGCTACACCTTC. Protein sequence: CASSLVGSPRGNYGYTF.

This chain joins TRBV5-1 and TRBJ2-7; 11 positions match TRBD1. V was clipped by 4 bases and J by 5 bases; unmatched bases: 5. CDR3 size: 14 residues. CDR1 is SGHRS and CDR2 is YFSETQ in the germline V gene. CDR3 sequence reads: CASSARDRGDEQYF. The DNA for the CDR3 is TGCGCCAGCAGCGCCCGGGACAGGGGGGACGAGCAGTACTTC.

As regards this clone: The same CDR3 arises from other DNA sequences in this sample as well. The genes are TRBV5-4 and TRBJ1-3; TRBD1 is a possible D gene (5 bases). Germline values: CDR1 SGHNT, CDR2 YYREEE (reference sequence). The germline V and J ends were trimmed by 0 bases and 4 bases, with 11 bases remaining between them. CDR3 length equals 15 residues. DNA for the CDR3: TGTGCCAGCAGCTTGGGGACTGGGACGGGAAACACCATATATTTT. It yields the protein CASSLGTGTGNTIYF. Filled out from reference TRBV5-4 and TRBJ1-3, the complete variable domain reads ETGVTQSPTHLIKTRGQQVTLRCSSQSGHNTVSWYQQALGQGPQFIFQYYREEENGRGNFPPRFSGLQFPNYSSELNVNALELDDSALYLCASSLGTGTGNTIYFGEGSWLTVV.

This chain uses TRBV4-2 with TRBJ2-7; tentative D call: TRBD2 (6 bases). The CDR3 runs to 16 residues. In germline, CDR1 is LGHNA, CDR2 YNFKEQ. Between the trimmed V and J ends, which lost 0 bases and 4 bases, there was a span of 16 bases. The DNA of the CDR3 is TGTGCCAGCAGCCAAGAATTCGGAGGGAGTCGGTACGAGCAGTACTTC. Its protein is CASSQEFGGSRYEQYF.

Details on this clone: The same CDR3 is also encoded by other DNA sequences in this sample. The chain has TRBV6-6 and TRBJ1-5; 9 bases are shared with TRBD1. The CDR3 loop spans 14 amino acids. Germline CDR1 is MNHNY and CDR2 is SVGAGI (reference sequence). The V segment lost 5 bases and the J segment 4 bases; nucleotides outside the gene matches: 3. The CDR3 loop is CASSPGTGNQPQHF. The DNA of the CDR3 is TGTGCCAGCAGTCCCGGGACAGGGAATCAGCCCCAGCATTTT.

The genes are TRBV7-9 and TRBJ2-1; 8 bases agree with TRBD2. Trimming took 3 bases from V and 7 from J; bases not matched to a gene: 5. The V gene's germline CDR1 is SEHNR and CDR2 FQNEAQ (reference sequence). The CDR3 covers 14 residues. CDR3 protein: CASSFFPGGNEQFF. CDR3 coding DNA: TGTGCCAGCAGCTTTTTTCCGGGAGGGAATGAGCAGTTCTTC.

CDR3 DNA sequence: TGCGCCAGCAGCTTGATGGGACAGTCGAACACCGGGGAGCTGTTTTTT. Translation: CASSLMGQSNTGELFF. This chain links TRBV5-1 with TRBJ2-2; 7 nucleotides line up with TRBD1. Germline-derived CDR1 and CDR2 are SGHRS and YFSETQ. V dropped 1 base and J dropped 0; count of bases not matched to a gene: 3. CDR3 length: 16 residues. The full variable domain, with the rest looked up from reference TRBV5-1 and TRBJ2-2, is KAGVTQTPRYLIKTRGQQVTLSCSPISGHRSVSWYQQTPGQGLQFLFEYFSETQRNKGNFPGRFSGRQFSNSRSEMNVSTLELGDSALYLCASSLMGQSNTGELFFGEGSRLTVL.

The J gene is TRBJ2-5, the V gene TRBV5-4; a possible D gene is TRBD1 (6 bases). This CDR3 has 15 residues. V dropped 4 bases and J dropped 5 bases, with 18 bases sitting between them. CDR1 and CDR2 from the germline V gene are SGHNT and YYREEE (reference sequence). CDR3 sequence (DNA): TGTGCCAGCAGCGGAACAGGGACCCTGGGGGAGACCCAGTACTTC. Encoded protein: CASSGTGTLGETQYF. Drawing the rest from reference TRBV5-4 and TRBJ2-5, the complete variable domain is ETGVTQSPTHLIKTRGQQVTLRCSSQSGHNTVSWYQQALGQGPQFIFQYYREEENGRGNFPPRFSGLQFPNYSSELNVNALELDDSALYLCASSGTGTLGETQYFGPGTRLLVL.

This chain joins TRBV7-2 and TRBJ1-2; D is uncertain. Trimming cost V 0 bases and J 4 bases, with 9 bases left between them. The CDR3 spans 14 residues. Germline values: CDR1 SGHTA, CDR2 FQGNSA. CDR3 nucleotides: TGTGCCAGCAGCTTAGCCCCAGGCTCCTATGGCTACACCTTC. As protein: CASSLAPGSYGYTF.

This clone is a singleton in its sample. The chain joins TRBV10-1 to TRBJ1-1; 9 bases are shared with TRBD1. The V gene's germline CDR1 is WNHNN and CDR2 SYGVQD (reference sequence). V lost 6 bases, J lost 0 bases, and 8 bases stayed unmatched. The CDR3 totals 16 residues. CDR3 nucleotides: TGCGCCAGCAGACAAAAAGACAGGGGGATGAACACTGAAGCTTTCTTT. Encoded protein: CASRQKDRGMNTEAFF.

J is TRBJ2-1 and V is TRBV10-3; 7 nucleotides align to TRBD2. This CDR3 is 18 amino acids long. From germline, CDR1 is ENHRY and CDR2 SYGVKD. J gave up 3 bases and V 0 bases, and 11 bases lay outside the gene matches. In DNA form, the CDR3 reads TGTGCCATCAGTGAGTCTTCAGTGGCAGGGAGGGACTACAATGAGCAGTTCTTC. Its translation is CAISESSVAGRDYNEQFF.

The chain couples TRBV7-8 to TRBJ1-4, with 8 bases that match TRBD1. Germline-derived CDR1 and CDR2 are SGHVS and FQNEAQ. The CDR3 has 15 residues. Trimming took 5 bases from V and 5 from J; bases not matched to a gene: 7. The CDR3 sequence is CASSQTGTGNEKLFF. DNA of the CDR3: TGTGCCAGCAGCCAAACCGGGACAGGAAATGAAAAACTGTTTTTT. The whole variable domain, remainder taken from reference TRBV7-8 and TRBJ1-4, is GAGVSQSPRYKVAKRGQDVALRCDPISGHVSLFWYQQALGQGPEFLTYFQNEAQLDKSGLPSDRFFAERPEGSVSTLKIQRTQQEDSAVYLCASSQTGTGNEKLFFGSGTQLSVL.